What follows are 8 T cell receptor beta chains derived from one specimen sequenced in a study of cytomegalovirus exposure and HLA in healthy donors. This PCR relied on a set of 60 Vbeta primers and 13 Jbeta primers. Libraries were prepared by immunoSEQ multiplex PCR; TCRdb keeps only in-frame clonotypes and omits some of them. This table has roughly 69,000 clones, about 78% appearing once. Sequenced input: PBMCs. The source of these receptors is a man younger than 35 in good health and CMV-seronegative.

The chain uses TRBV28 and TRBJ1-4; 7 nucleotides align to TRBD1. The V gene's germline CDR1 is MDHEN and CDR2 SYDVKM. The V gene end was trimmed by 5 bases and the J gene end by 4 bases; junction bases not matched to a gene: 10. The CDR3 has 16 residues. The CDR3 here is CASSRDRGVINEKLFF. CDR3 sequence (DNA): TGTGCCAGCAGTCGGGACAGAGGGGTGATTAATGAAAAACTGTTTTTT.

V usage is TRBV27 and J usage is TRBJ1-4, with 10 nucleotides matching TRBD1. J gave up 8 bases and V 3 bases, and 3 bases lay outside the gene matches. The CDR3 is 14 residues long. CDR1 MNHEY and CDR2 SMNVEV come from the germline V gene (reference sequence). The CDR3 DNA follows: TGTGCCAGCAGTTTGACAGGGGGCAGGGAAAAACTGTTTTTT. Amino acid sequence: CASSLTGGREKLFF.

This chain connects TRBV5-1 to TRBJ2-7, with D possibly being TRBD1 (5 bases). This CDR3 is built from 13 residues. Germline CDR1 reads SGHRS; CDR2 reads YFSETQ. V was shortened by 2 bases and J by 1 base, with 7 bases between the two germline ends. CDR3 sequence reads: CASSLRGSYEQYF. The CDR3 DNA follows: TGCGCCAGCAGCTTAAGGGGTTCCTACGAGCAGTACTTC.

Here the CDR3 reads CATPRDSSYEQYV. Here the CDR3 DNA reads TGCGCCACCCCCAGGGACAGCTCCTACGAGCAGTACGTC. The J gene is TRBJ2-7, the V gene TRBV5-1; the match to TRBD1 covers 7 bases. Germline V CDR1 and CDR2: SGHRS, YFSETQ. J was trimmed by 0 bases and V by 9 bases; bases with no gene match: 6. The CDR3 extends over 13 amino acids.

This rearrangement joins TRBV9 to TRBJ2-7, with 8 bases lining up with TRBD2. CDR1 SGDLS and CDR2 YYNGEE come from the germline V gene. The CDR3 is made up of 15 amino acids. Trimming took 0 bases from V and 2 from J; bases not matched to a gene: 4. As DNA, the CDR3 is TGTGCCAGCAGCGTAGCGGGACTAGGCCCCTACGAGCAGTACTTC. It codes for CASSVAGLGPYEQYF.

The genes are TRBV4-2 and TRBJ2-5; 16 nucleotides line up with TRBD2. V dropped 0 bases and J dropped 2; count of bases not matched to a gene: 3. The CDR3 consists of 18 residues. Germline CDR1 is LGHNA and CDR2 is YNFKEQ. Here the CDR3 DNA reads TGTGCCAGCAGCCAAGACGGGACTAGCGGGGGGGGGCAAGAGACCCAGTACTTC. Translated: CASSQDGTSGGGQETQYF.

The genes are TRBV13 and TRBJ1-2; TRBD1 matches 10 bases. This CDR3 has 15 amino acids. Germline CDR1 and CDR2: PRHDT and FYEKMQ (reference sequence). The ends lost 5 bases at V and 3 bases at J; junction bases unmatched: 6. The CDR3 sequence: CASSLRQGAYYGYTF. In DNA form, the CDR3 reads TGTGCCAGCAGCCTCCGACAGGGGGCCTACTATGGCTACACCTTC.

This rearrangement joins TRBV6-6 to TRBJ1-2; 8 bases fit TRBD1. V was clipped by 5 bases and J by 8 bases; unmatched bases: 10. Germline V gene data show CDR1 as MNHNY and CDR2 as SVGAGI (reference sequence). The CDR3 consists of 14 residues. Here the CDR3 reads CASSRPGTGFGYTF. The DNA of the CDR3 is TGTGCCAGCAGTCGGCCAGGGACAGGATTCGGCTACACCTTC.